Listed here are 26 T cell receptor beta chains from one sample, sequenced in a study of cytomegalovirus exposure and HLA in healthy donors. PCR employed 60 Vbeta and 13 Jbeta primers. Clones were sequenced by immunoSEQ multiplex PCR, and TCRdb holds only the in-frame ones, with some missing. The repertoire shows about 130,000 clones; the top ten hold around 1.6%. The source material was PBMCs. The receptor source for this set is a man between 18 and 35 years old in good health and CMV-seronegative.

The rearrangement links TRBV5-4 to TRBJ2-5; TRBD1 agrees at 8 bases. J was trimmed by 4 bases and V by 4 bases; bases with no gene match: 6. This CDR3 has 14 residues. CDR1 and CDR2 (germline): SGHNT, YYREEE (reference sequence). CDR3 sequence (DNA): TGTGCCAGCAGCCTCGGACAGGGCCGAGAGACCCAGTACTTC. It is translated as CASSLGQGRETQYF.

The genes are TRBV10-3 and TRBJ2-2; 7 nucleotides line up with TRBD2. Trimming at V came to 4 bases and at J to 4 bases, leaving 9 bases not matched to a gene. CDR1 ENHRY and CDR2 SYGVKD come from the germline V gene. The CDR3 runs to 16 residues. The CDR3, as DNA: TGTGCCATCAGTGTGGCTGAAGGGAGGGGCACCGGGGAGCTGTTTTTT. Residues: CAISVAEGRGTGELFF.

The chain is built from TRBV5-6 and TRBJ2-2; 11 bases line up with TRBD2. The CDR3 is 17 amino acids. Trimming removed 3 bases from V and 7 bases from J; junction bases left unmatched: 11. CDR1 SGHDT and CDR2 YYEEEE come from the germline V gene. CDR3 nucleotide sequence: TGTGCCAGCAGCTCGAGGGGACTAGCGGTCCCGGGCGGGGAGCTGTTTTTT. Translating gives CASSSRGLAVPGGELFF.

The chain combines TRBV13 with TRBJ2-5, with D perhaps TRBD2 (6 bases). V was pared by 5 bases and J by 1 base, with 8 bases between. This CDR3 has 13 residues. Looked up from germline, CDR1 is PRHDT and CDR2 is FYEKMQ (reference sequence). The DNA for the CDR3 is TGTGCCAGCAGCATTAGCGGCCAAGAGACCCAGTACTTC. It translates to CASSISGQETQYF.

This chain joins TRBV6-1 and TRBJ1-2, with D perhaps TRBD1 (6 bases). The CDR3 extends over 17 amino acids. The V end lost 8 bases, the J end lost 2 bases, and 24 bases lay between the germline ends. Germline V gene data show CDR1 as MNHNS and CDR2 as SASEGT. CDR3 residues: CASRGPRQDTGNYGYTF. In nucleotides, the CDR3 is TGTGCCAGCCGTGGGCCCAGACAGGACACAGGGAACTATGGCTACACCTTC.

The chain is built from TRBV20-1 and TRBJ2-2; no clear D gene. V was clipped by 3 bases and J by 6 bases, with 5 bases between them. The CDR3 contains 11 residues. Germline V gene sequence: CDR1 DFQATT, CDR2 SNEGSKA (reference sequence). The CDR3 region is CSARGPGELFF. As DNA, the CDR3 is TGCAGTGCTAGGGGCCCCGGGGAGCTGTTTTTT.

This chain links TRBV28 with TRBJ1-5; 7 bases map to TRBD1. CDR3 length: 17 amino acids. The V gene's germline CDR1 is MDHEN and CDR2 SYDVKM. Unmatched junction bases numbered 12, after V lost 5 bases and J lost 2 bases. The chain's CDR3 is CASSPTDRDAGNQPQHF. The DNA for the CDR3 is TGTGCCAGCAGTCCCACCGACAGGGACGCTGGCAATCAGCCCCAGCATTTT. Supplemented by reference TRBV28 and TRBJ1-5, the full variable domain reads DVKVTQSSRYLVKRTGEKVFLECVQDMDHENMFWYRQDPGLGLRLIYFSYDVKMKEKGDIPEGYSVSREKKERFSLILESASTNQTSMYLCASSPTDRDAGNQPQHFGDGTRLSIL.

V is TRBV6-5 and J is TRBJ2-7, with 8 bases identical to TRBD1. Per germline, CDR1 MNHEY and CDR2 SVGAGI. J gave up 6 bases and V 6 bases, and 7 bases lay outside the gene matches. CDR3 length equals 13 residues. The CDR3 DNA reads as TGTGCCAGCAGCCCGACAGGGGTCCCCGAGCAGTACTTC. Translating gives CASSPTGVPEQYF.

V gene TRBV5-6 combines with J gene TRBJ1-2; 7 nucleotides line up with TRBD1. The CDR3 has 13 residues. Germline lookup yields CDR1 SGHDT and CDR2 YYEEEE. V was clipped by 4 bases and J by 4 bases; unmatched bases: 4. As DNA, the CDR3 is TGTGCCAGCAGCCCAACAGGGGTCTATGGCTACACCTTC. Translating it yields CASSPTGVYGYTF.

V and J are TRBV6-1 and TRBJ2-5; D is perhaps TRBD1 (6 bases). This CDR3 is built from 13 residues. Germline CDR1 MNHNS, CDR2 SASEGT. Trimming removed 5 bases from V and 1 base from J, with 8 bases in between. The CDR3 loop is CASSRTVQETQYF. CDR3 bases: TGTGCCAGCAGTCGGACAGTCCAAGAGACCCAGTACTTC.

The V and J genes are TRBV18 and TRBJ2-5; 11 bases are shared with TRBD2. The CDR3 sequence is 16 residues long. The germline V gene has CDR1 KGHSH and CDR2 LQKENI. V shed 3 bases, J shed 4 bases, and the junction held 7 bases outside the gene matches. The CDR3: CASSPQLAGGRETQYF. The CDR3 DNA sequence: TGTGCCAGCTCACCTCAGCTAGCGGGGGGTAGAGAGACCCAGTACTTC.

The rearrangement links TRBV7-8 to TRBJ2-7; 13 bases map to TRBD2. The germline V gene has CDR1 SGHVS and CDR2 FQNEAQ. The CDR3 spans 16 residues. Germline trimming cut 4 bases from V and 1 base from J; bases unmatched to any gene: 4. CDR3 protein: CASSSRLAGGSYEQYF. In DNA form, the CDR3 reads TGTGCCAGCAGCTCAAGACTAGCGGGAGGTTCCTACGAGCAGTACTTC.

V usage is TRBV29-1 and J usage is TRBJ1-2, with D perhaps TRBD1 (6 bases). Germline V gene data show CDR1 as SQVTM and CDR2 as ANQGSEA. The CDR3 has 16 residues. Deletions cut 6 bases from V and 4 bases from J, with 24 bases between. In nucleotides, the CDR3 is TGCAGCGTCCCCGTCCAGGGGCCAAATCTGTTCTATGGCTACACCTTC. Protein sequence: CSVPVQGPNLFYGYTF.

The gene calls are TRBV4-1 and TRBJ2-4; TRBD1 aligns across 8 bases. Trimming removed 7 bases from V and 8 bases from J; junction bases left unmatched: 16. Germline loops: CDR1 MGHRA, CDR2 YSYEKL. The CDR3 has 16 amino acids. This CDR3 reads CASTLGSGGIIDIQYF. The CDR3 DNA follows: TGCGCCAGCACCTTGGGATCAGGGGGCATTATAGACATTCAGTACTTC.

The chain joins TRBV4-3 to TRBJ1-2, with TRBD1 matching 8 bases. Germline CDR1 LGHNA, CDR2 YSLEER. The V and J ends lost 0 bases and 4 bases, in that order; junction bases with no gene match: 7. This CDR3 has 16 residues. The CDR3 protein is CASSQDSGRGPYGYTF. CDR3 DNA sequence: TGCGCCAGCAGCCAAGATTCAGGCAGGGGGCCCTATGGCTACACCTTC.

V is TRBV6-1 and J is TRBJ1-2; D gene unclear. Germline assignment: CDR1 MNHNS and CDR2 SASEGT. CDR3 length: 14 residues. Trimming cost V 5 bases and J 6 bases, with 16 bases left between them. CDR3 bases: TGTGCCAGCAGTCCCTCATGGCCTGGTCATGGCTACACCTTC. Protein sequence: CASSPSWPGHGYTF.

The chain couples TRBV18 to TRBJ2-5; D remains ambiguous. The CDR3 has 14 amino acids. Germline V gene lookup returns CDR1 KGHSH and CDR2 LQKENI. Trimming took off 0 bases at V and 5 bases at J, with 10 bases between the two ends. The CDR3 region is CASSPPVSTETQYF. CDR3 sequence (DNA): TGTGCCAGCTCACCACCGGTTAGCACTGAGACCCAGTACTTC.

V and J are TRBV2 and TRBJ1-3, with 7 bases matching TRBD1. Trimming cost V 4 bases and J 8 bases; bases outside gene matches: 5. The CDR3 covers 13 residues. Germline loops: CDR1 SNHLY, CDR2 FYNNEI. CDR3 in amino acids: CASSGQGQDTIYF. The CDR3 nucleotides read TGTGCCAGCAGTGGACAGGGCCAGGACACCATATATTTT.

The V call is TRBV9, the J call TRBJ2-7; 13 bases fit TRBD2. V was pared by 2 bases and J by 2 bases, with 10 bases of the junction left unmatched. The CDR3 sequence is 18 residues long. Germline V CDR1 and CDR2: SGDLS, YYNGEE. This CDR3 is CASSVGLAGQKMAYEQYF. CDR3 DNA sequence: TGTGCCAGCAGCGTGGGACTAGCGGGACAAAAGATGGCCTACGAGCAGTACTTC.

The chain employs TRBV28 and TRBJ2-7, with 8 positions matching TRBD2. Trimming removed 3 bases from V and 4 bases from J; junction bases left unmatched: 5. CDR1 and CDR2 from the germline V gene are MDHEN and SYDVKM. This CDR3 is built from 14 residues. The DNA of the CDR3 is TGTGCCAGCAGTTTCCCTAGCGGGTTTTACGAGCAGTACTTC. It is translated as CASSFPSGFYEQYF. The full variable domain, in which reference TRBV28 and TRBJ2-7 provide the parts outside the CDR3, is DVKVTQSSRYLVKRTGEKVFLECVQDMDHENMFWYRQDPGLGLRLIYFSYDVKMKEKGDIPEGYSVSREKKERFSLILESASTNQTSMYLCASSFPSGFYEQYFGPGTRLTVT.

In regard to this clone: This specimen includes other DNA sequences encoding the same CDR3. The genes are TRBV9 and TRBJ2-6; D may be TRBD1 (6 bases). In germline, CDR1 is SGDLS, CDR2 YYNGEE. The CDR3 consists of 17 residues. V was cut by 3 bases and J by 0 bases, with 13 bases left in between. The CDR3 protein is CASSGPGQTSGANVLTF. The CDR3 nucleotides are TGTGCCAGCAGCGGTCCGGGACAAACCTCTGGGGCCAACGTCCTGACTTTC.

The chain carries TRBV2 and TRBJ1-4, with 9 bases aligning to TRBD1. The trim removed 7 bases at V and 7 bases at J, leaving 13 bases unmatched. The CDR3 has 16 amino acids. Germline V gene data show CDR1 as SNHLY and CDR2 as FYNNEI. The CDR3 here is CASTFNPGQGLEKLFF. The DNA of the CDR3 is TGTGCCAGCACCTTCAACCCGGGACAGGGTCTTGAAAAACTGTTTTTT.

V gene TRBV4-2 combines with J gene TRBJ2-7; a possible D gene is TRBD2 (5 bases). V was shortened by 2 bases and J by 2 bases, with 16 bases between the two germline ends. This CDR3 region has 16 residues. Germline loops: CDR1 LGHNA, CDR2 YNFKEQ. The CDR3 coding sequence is TGTGCCAGCAGCCAACTAAGAGGGCAGATCGCCTACGAGCAGTACTTC. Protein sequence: CASSQLRGQIAYEQYF.

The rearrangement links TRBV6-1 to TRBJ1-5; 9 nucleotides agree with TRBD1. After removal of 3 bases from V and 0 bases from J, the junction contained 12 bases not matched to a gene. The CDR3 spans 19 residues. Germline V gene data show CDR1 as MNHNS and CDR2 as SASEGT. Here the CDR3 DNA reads TGTGCCAGCAGTGACCGCCGGGACAGGGTTACCTATAGCAATCAGCCCCAGCATTTT. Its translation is CASSDRRDRVTYSNQPQHF.

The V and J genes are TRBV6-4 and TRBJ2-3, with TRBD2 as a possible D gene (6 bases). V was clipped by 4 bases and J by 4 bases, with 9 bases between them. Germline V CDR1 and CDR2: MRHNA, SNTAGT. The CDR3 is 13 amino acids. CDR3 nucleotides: TGTGCCAGCAGTGCCAGACTAGCAGATACGCAGTATTTT. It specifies CASSARLADTQYF.

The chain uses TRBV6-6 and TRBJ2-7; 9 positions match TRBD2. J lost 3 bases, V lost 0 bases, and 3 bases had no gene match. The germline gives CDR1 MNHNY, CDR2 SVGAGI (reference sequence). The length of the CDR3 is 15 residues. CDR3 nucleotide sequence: TGTGCCAGCAGTTACTCTAGCGGGAGTAACTACGAGCAGTACTTC. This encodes CASSYSSGSNYEQYF.